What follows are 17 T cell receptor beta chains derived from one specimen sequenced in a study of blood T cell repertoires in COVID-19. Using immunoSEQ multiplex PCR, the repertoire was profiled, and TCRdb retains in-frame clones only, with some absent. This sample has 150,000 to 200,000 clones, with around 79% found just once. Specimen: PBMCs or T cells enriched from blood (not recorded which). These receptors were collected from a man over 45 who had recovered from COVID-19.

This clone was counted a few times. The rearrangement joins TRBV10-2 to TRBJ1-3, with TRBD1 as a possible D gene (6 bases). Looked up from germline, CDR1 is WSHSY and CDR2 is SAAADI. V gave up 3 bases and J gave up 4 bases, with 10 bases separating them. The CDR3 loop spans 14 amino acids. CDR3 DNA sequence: TGCGCCAGCAGTGAACAGGGCATCGGAAACACCATATATTTT. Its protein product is CASSEQGIGNTIYF.

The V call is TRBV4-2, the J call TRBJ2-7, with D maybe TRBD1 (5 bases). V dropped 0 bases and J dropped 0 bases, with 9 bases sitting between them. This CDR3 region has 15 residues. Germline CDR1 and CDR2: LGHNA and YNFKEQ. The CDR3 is CASSQEIDSSYEQYF. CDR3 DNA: TGTGCCAGCAGCCAAGAGATTGACAGCTCCTACGAGCAGTACTTC.

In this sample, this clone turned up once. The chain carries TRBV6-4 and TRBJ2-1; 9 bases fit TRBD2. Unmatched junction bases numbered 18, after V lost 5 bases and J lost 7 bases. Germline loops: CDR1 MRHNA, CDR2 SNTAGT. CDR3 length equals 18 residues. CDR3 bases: TGTGCCAGCAGTCCTCTTGGGGTTGGCGGGAGGGCCAGGAATGAGCAGTTCTTC. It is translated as CASSPLGVGGRARNEQFF.

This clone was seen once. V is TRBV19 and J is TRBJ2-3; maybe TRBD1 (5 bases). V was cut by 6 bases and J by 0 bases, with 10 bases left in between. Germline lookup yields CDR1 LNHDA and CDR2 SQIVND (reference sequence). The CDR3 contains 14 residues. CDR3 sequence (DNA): TGTGCCAGTAGAACGACAGCTAGCACAGATACGCAGTATTTT. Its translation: CASRTTASTDTQYF. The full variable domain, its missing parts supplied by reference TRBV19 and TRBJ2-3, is DGGITQSPKYLFRKEGQNVTLSCEQNLNHDAMYWYRQDPGQGLRLIYYSQIVNDFQKGDIAEGYSVSREKKESFPLTVTSAQKNPTAFYLCASRTTASTDTQYFGPGTRLTVL.

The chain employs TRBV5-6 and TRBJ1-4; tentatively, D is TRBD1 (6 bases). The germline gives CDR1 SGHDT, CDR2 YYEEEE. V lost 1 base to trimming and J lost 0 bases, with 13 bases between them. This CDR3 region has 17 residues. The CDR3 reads CASSLSGVGSTNEKLFF. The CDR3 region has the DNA TGTGCCAGCAGCTTGTCAGGGGTTGGGTCAACTAATGAAAAACTGTTTTTT.

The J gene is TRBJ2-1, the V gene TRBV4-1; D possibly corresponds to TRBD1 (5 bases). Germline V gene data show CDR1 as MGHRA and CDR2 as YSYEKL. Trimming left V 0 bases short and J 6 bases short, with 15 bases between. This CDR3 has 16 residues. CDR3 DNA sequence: TGCGCCAGCAGCCAAGATTGGGGCCAAAGGGCCAATGAGCAGTTCTTC. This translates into CASSQDWGQRANEQFF.

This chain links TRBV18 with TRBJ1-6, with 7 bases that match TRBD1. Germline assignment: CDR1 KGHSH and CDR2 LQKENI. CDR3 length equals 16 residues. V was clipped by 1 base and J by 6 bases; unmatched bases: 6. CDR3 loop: CASSPQDRSINSPLHF. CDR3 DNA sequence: TGTGCCAGCTCACCACAGGACAGGTCGATTAATTCACCCCTCCACTTT.

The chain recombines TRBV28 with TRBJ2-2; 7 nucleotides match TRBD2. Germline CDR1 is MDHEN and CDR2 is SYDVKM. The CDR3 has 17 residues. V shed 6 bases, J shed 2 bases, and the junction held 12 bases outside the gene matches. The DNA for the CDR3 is TGTGCCAGCAGCCACCGCAGAAGCGGGGCAAACACCGGGGAGCTGTTTTTT. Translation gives CASSHRRSGANTGELFF.

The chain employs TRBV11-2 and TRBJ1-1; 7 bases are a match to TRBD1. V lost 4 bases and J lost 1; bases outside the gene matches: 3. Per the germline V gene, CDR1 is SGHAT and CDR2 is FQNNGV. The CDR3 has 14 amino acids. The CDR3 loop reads CASSSRDRNTEAFF. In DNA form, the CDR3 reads TGTGCCAGCAGCTCTAGGGACAGGAACACTGAAGCTTTCTTT.

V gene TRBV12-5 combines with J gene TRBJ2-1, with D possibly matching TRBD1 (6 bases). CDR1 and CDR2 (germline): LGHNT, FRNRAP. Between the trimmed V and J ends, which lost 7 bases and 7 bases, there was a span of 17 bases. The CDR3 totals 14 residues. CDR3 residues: CASAPGRGRNEQFF. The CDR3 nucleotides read TGTGCTAGTGCCCCTGGCAGGGGTCGGAATGAGCAGTTCTTC.

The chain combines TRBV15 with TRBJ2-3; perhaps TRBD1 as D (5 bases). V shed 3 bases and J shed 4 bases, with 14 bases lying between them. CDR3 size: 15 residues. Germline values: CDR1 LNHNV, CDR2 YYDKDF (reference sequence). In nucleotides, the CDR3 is TGTGCCACCAGCAGCCAGGCGCCCAGGGCAGATACGCAGTATTTT. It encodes CATSSQAPRADTQYF. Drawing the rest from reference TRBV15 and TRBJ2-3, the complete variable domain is DAMVIQNPRYQVTQFGKPVTLSCSQTLNHNVMYWYQQKSSQAPKLLFHYYDKDFNNEADTPDNFQSRRPNTSFCFLDIRSPGLGDTAMYLCATSSQAPRADTQYFGPGTRLTVL.

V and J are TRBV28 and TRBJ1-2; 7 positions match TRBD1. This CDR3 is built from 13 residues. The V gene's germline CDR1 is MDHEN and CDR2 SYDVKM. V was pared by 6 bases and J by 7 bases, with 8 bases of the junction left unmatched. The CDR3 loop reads CASRTTGLSGYTF. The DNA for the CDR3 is TGTGCCAGCAGGACGACAGGGTTAAGTGGCTACACCTTC.

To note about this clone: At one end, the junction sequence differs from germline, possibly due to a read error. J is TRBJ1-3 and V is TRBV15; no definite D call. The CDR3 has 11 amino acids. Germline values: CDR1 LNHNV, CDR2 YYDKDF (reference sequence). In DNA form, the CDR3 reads TGTGCCACCAGCAGAGGGGAGATCTCAAATTTT. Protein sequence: CATSRGEISNF.

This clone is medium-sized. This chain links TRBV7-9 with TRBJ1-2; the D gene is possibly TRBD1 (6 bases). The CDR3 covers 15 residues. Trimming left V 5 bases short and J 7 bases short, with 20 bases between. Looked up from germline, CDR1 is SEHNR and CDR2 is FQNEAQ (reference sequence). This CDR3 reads CASSHSPTGPGGYTF. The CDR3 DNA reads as TGTGCCAGCAGCCACTCCCCGACAGGCCCCGGTGGCTACACCTTC. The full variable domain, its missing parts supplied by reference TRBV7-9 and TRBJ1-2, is DTGVSQNPRHKITKRGQNVTFRCDPISEHNRLYWYRQTLGQGPEFLTYFQNEAQLEKSRLLSDRFSAERPKGSFSTLEIQRTEQGDSAMYLCASSHSPTGPGGYTFGSGTRLTVV.

The CDR3 nucleotides are TGTGCCAGCAGCTTTCCTCGCCCGGGGGGGGGCACAGATACGCAGTATTTT. It translates to CASSFPRPGGGTDTQYF. The chain combines TRBV11-2 with TRBJ2-3; 8 bases line up with TRBD2. The CDR3 covers 17 residues. Unmatched junction bases numbered 9, after V lost 3 bases and J lost 1 base. The germline V gene has CDR1 SGHAT and CDR2 FQNNGV.

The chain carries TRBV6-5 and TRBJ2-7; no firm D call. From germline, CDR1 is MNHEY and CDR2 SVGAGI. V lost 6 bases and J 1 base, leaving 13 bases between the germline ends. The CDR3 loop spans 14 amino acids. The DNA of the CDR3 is TGTGCCAGCAGAGGTTTCCCAGGTTCCTACGAGCAGTACTTC. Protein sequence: CASRGFPGSYEQYF.

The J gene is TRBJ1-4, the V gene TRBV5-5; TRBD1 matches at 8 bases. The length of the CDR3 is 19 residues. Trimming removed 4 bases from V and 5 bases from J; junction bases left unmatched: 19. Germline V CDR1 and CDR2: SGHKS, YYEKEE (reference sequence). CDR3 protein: CASSPRSGQEIGMNEKLFF. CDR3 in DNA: TGTGCCAGCAGCCCACGTTCGGGACAGGAGATTGGGATGAATGAAAAACTGTTTTTT. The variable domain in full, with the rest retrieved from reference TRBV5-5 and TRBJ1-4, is DAGVTQSPTHLIKTRGQQVTLRCSPISGHKSVSWYQQVLGQGPQFIFQYYEKEERGRGNFPDRFSARQFPNYSSELNVNALLLGDSALYLCASSPRSGQEIGMNEKLFFGSGTQLSVL.